The rows below give T cell receptor beta chains drawn from one sample of a study of cytomegalovirus exposure and HLA in healthy donors. This table comes from immunoSEQ multiplex PCR, and its TCRdb copy is limited to in-frame clones, with some not included. The profile shows around 100,000 clones, 67% of them singletons. The sample comprised PBMCs. These receptors were collected from a man between 18 and 29 years old in good health and CMV-seropositive. CDR3s include the opening cysteine and the closing phenylalanine or tryptophan. Each record gives: V gene, J gene, clone size, CDR3 length, D gene, CDR3 DNA, CDR3 protein. A D gene is named only where the DNA matches it firmly. The size entry is marked missing in some rows and otherwise reads once, few, many or a size class.

v_call: TRBV5-1
j_call: TRBJ2-1
clone_size: -
cdr3_length: 15
d_call: TRBD1
cdr3_nt: TGCGCCAGCAGCTTGGGGGACAGTTCCTACAATGAGCAGTTCTTC
cdr3_aa: CASSLGDSSYNEQFF

v_call: TRBV27
j_call: TRBJ2-1
clone_size: -
cdr3_length: 15
d_call: TRBD1
cdr3_nt: TGTGCCAGCAGAAAACCCGGGACAGGGAGGAATGAGCAGTTCTTC
cdr3_aa: CASRKPGTGRNEQFF

v_call: TRBV7-9
j_call: TRBJ1-5
clone_size: -
cdr3_length: 14
d_call: TRBD1
cdr3_nt: TGTGCCAGCAGCTCTGGACAGGGCAATCAGCCCCAGCATTTT
cdr3_aa: CASSSGQGNQPQHF

v_call: TRBV5-1
j_call: TRBJ2-7
clone_size: -
cdr3_length: 11
d_call: -
cdr3_nt: TGCGCCAGCAGTTCCAACTACGAGCAGTACTTC
cdr3_aa: CASSSNYEQYF

v_call: TRBV7-9
j_call: TRBJ1-4
clone_size: -
cdr3_length: 16
d_call: -
cdr3_nt: TGTGCCAGCAGCTTAGCTGCCAGGGGCTCTAATGAAAAACTGTTTTTT
cdr3_aa: CASSLAARGSNEKLFF

v_call: TRBV28
j_call: TRBJ2-1
clone_size: -
cdr3_length: 13
d_call: -
cdr3_nt: TGTGCCAGCAGAATTAGCTCCTACAATGAGCAGTTCTTC
cdr3_aa: CASRISSYNEQFF

v_call: TRBV10-1
j_call: TRBJ2-1
clone_size: -
cdr3_length: 13
d_call: -
cdr3_nt: TGCGCCAGCAGTGAGGGACTGTACAATGAGCAGTTCTTC
cdr3_aa: CASSEGLYNEQFF

v_call: TRBV5-4
j_call: TRBJ2-3
clone_size: few
cdr3_length: 15
d_call: -
cdr3_nt: TGTGCCAGCAGCGGTAACAGGGTCGTGGCAGATACGCAGTATTTT
cdr3_aa: CASSGNRVVADTQYF

v_call: TRBV28
j_call: TRBJ1-6
clone_size: -
cdr3_length: 13
d_call: -
cdr3_nt: TGTGCCAGCAGTTCCCCGCTATTAAGCACCCTCCACTTT
cdr3_aa: CASSSPLLSTLHF

v_call: TRBV29-1
j_call: TRBJ2-1
clone_size: -
cdr3_length: 16
d_call: TRBD2
cdr3_nt: TGCAGCGTTGAAGTCCTTGGGACTACCACCTACAATGAGCAGTTCTTC
cdr3_aa: CSVEVLGTTTYNEQFF

v_call: TRBV6-4
j_call: TRBJ1-6
clone_size: -
cdr3_length: 14
d_call: -
cdr3_nt: TGTGCCAGCAGGACGGACAGCGTAAATTCACCCCTCCACTTT
cdr3_aa: CASRTDSVNSPLHF

v_call: TRBV6-1
j_call: TRBJ1-1
clone_size: -
cdr3_length: 13
d_call: -
cdr3_nt: TGTGCCACCCTTTGGAGGGAGAACACTGAAGCTTTCTTT
cdr3_aa: CATLWRENTEAFF

v_call: TRBV2
j_call: TRBJ2-7
clone_size: -
cdr3_length: 14
d_call: TRBD1
cdr3_nt: TGTGCCAGCGTCTCCCAGGGGGTTTCGTACGAGCAGTACTTC
cdr3_aa: CASVSQGVSYEQYF

v_call: TRBV5-1
j_call: TRBJ1-1
clone_size: -
cdr3_length: 17
d_call: -
cdr3_nt: TGCGCCAGCAGCGAAGGCGGCCTGAAGACTATGAACACTGAAGCTTTCTTT
cdr3_aa: CASSEGGLKTMNTEAFF

v_call: TRBV2
j_call: TRBJ2-7
clone_size: few
cdr3_length: 16
d_call: -
cdr3_nt: TGTGCCAGCAGTGAAGCGCTTCTCGGGACACCCTACGAGCAGTACTTC
cdr3_aa: CASSEALLGTPYEQYF

v_call: TRBV29-1
j_call: TRBJ1-1
clone_size: few
cdr3_length: 18
d_call: TRBD1
cdr3_nt: TGCAGCGGTCAAGACCCCCCCGGGACAGGGGGGAGGAACACTGAAGCTTTCTTT
cdr3_aa: CSGQDPPGTGGRNTEAFF

v_call: TRBV4-1
j_call: TRBJ2-7
clone_size: -
cdr3_length: 17
d_call: TRBD2
cdr3_nt: TGCGCCAGCAGCCACACAGGACTAGCGGGGGGTATCTACGAGCAGTACTTC
cdr3_aa: CASSHTGLAGGIYEQYF

v_call: TRBV25-1
j_call: TRBJ2-2
clone_size: -
cdr3_length: 12
d_call: -
cdr3_nt: TGTGCCAGCAGTGAAGATAGCGGGGAGCTGTTTTTT
cdr3_aa: CASSEDSGELFF

v_call: TRBV5-4
j_call: TRBJ2-7
clone_size: once
cdr3_length: 14
d_call: -
cdr3_nt: TGTGCCAGCAGCTTGGCCGCGAGCTCCTACGAGCAGTACTTC
cdr3_aa: CASSLAASSYEQYF

v_call: TRBV28
j_call: TRBJ2-7
clone_size: -
cdr3_length: 13
d_call: TRBD1
cdr3_nt: TGTGCCAGCAGATTGGACAGGGACTACGAGCAGTACTTC
cdr3_aa: CASRLDRDYEQYF

v_call: TRBV29-1
j_call: TRBJ1-4
clone_size: -
cdr3_length: 12
d_call: -
cdr3_nt: TGCAGCGTCAAGGGACTGGAGGAAAAACTGTTTTTT
cdr3_aa: CSVKGLEEKLFF

v_call: TRBV4-2
j_call: TRBJ2-3
clone_size: -
cdr3_length: 16
d_call: TRBD2
cdr3_nt: TGTGCCAGCAGCCTTAAAGGGCGGGGGGGAACAGATACGCAGTATTTT
cdr3_aa: CASSLKGRGGTDTQYF

v_call: TRBV19
j_call: TRBJ1-1
clone_size: -
cdr3_length: 17
d_call: TRBD1
cdr3_nt: TGTGCCACTAACCCCGGGACAGGGGTTGGACTCAACACTGAAGCTTTCTTT
cdr3_aa: CATNPGTGVGLNTEAFF

v_call: TRBV7-9
j_call: TRBJ2-6
clone_size: -
cdr3_length: 18
d_call: -
cdr3_nt: TGTGCCAGCAGCCCTCAAGGGGTCGGGCAGGATGGGGCCAACGTCCTGACTTTC
cdr3_aa: CASSPQGVGQDGANVLTF

v_call: TRBV29-1
j_call: TRBJ2-4
clone_size: -
cdr3_length: 12
d_call: -
cdr3_nt: TGCAGCGCCGCGGGCCTGGGAGGCATTCAGTACTTC
cdr3_aa: CSAAGLGGIQYF

v_call: TRBV19
j_call: TRBJ2-4
clone_size: -
cdr3_length: 16
d_call: -
cdr3_nt: TGTGCCAGTAGTATACCCGCTACAGGGGCCAAAAACATTCAGTACTTC
cdr3_aa: CASSIPATGAKNIQYF

v_call: TRBV5-4
j_call: TRBJ1-2
clone_size: -
cdr3_length: 14
d_call: TRBD1
cdr3_nt: TGTGCCAGCAGCTCGACGGGACAGTTTAATGGCTACACCTTC
cdr3_aa: CASSSTGQFNGYTF

v_call: TRBV23-1
j_call: TRBJ1-4
clone_size: -
cdr3_length: 15
d_call: TRBD1
cdr3_nt: TGCGCCAGCAGTCGATATAAGGGGGCTAAAGAAAAACTGTTTTTT
cdr3_aa: CASSRYKGAKEKLFF

v_call: TRBV29-1
j_call: TRBJ1-2
clone_size: few
cdr3_length: 13
d_call: TRBD1
cdr3_nt: TGCAGCGTTGTAGCTTGGACAGGCGATGGCTACACCTTC
cdr3_aa: CSVVAWTGDGYTF

v_call: TRBV28
j_call: TRBJ1-4
clone_size: -
cdr3_length: 15
d_call: TRBD1
cdr3_nt: TGTGCCAGCAGTCCGTGGACAGGGTTAGGTGAAAAACTGTTTTTT
cdr3_aa: CASSPWTGLGEKLFF

v_call: TRBV5-6
j_call: TRBJ1-3
clone_size: few
cdr3_length: 15
d_call: -
cdr3_nt: TGTGCCAGCAGCTTGACAGGTGCCTCTGGAAACACCATATATTTT
cdr3_aa: CASSLTGASGNTIYF

v_call: TRBV5-5
j_call: TRBJ1-6
clone_size: -
cdr3_length: 15
d_call: TRBD1
cdr3_nt: TGTGCCAGCAGTTTCCGGGACAGTGTTAATTCACCCCTCCACTTT
cdr3_aa: CASSFRDSVNSPLHF

v_call: TRBV29-1
j_call: TRBJ1-1
clone_size: -
cdr3_length: 12
d_call: -
cdr3_nt: TGCAGCGTCGAAGGAGGAAACACTGAAGCTTTCTTT
cdr3_aa: CSVEGGNTEAFF

v_call: TRBV5-1
j_call: TRBJ1-1
clone_size: -
cdr3_length: 14
d_call: -
cdr3_nt: TGCGCCAGCAGCTTGGGTGAAAGAGAAACTGAAGCTTTCTTT
cdr3_aa: CASSLGERETEAFF

v_call: TRBV5-4
j_call: TRBJ2-5
clone_size: -
cdr3_length: 13
d_call: -
cdr3_nt: TGTGCCAGCAGCACAAGGACACGGGAGACCCAGTACTTC
cdr3_aa: CASSTRTRETQYF

v_call: TRBV5-1
j_call: TRBJ2-5
clone_size: once
cdr3_length: 14
d_call: -
cdr3_nt: TGCGCCAGCAGCTTGTCGGGGTTCGTGAAGACCCAGTACTTC
cdr3_aa: CASSLSGFVKTQYF

v_call: TRBV7-6
j_call: TRBJ2-7
clone_size: -
cdr3_length: 15
d_call: -
cdr3_nt: TGTGCCAGCAGCCCGCCCCTCGGACTCCCCGGCGAGCAGTACTTC
cdr3_aa: CASSPPLGLPGEQYF

v_call: TRBV4-1
j_call: TRBJ1-5
clone_size: -
cdr3_length: 15
d_call: -
cdr3_nt: TGCGCCAGCAGCGCCCAAGGGGCTGGCAATCAGCCCCAGCATTTT
cdr3_aa: CASSAQGAGNQPQHF

v_call: TRBV19
j_call: TRBJ1-4
clone_size: -
cdr3_length: 17
d_call: -
cdr3_nt: TGTGCCAGTAGTAGGACCGGGACACCCGCAACTAATGAAAAACTGTTTTTT
cdr3_aa: CASSRTGTPATNEKLFF

v_call: TRBV5-1
j_call: TRBJ1-1
clone_size: -
cdr3_length: 15
d_call: TRBD1
cdr3_nt: TGCGCCAGCAGCAACCGGGACAGGGTAGACACTGAAGCTTTCTTT
cdr3_aa: CASSNRDRVDTEAFF

v_call: TRBV28
j_call: TRBJ2-3
clone_size: -
cdr3_length: 13
d_call: -
cdr3_nt: TGTGCCAGCAGGGGGCAAGGCACAGATACGCAGTATTTT
cdr3_aa: CASRGQGTDTQYF

v_call: TRBV2
j_call: TRBJ2-1
clone_size: -
cdr3_length: 13
d_call: -
cdr3_nt: TGTGCCAGCAAAGGCGGTGGAGGCAATGAGCAGTTCTTC
cdr3_aa: CASKGGGGNEQFF

v_call: TRBV28
j_call: TRBJ1-5
clone_size: -
cdr3_length: 16
d_call: -
cdr3_nt: TGTGCCAGCAGTTTCCCCTTGAACAGGGTCAATCAGCCCCAGCATTTT
cdr3_aa: CASSFPLNRVNQPQHF

v_call: TRBV9
j_call: TRBJ1-1
clone_size: -
cdr3_length: 18
d_call: -
cdr3_nt: TGTGCCAGCAGCATACGCCCGACAGGTAAGGTGGCGAACACTGAAGCTTTCTTT
cdr3_aa: CASSIRPTGKVANTEAFF

v_call: TRBV5-4
j_call: TRBJ2-2
clone_size: few
cdr3_length: 17
d_call: -
cdr3_nt: TGTGCCAGCAGCTTGGGTGCTAGCGTCCGGAACACCGGGGAGCTGTTTTTT
cdr3_aa: CASSLGASVRNTGELFF